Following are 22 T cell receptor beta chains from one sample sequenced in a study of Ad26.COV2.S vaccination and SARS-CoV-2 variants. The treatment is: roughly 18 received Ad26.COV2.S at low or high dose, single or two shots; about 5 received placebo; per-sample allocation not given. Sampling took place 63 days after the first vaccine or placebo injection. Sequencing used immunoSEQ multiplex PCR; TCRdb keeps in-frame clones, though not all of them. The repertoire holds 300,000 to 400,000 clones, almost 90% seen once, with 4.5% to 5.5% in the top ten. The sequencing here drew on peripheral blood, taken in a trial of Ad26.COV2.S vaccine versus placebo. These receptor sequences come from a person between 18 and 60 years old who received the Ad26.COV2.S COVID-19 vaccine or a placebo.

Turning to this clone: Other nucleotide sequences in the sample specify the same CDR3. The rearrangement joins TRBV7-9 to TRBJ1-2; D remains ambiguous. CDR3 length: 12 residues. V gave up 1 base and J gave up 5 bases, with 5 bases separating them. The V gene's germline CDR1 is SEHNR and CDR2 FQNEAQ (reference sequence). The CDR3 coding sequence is TGTGCCAGCAGCTTAGGGCCATATGGCTACACCTTC. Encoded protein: CASSLGPYGYTF.

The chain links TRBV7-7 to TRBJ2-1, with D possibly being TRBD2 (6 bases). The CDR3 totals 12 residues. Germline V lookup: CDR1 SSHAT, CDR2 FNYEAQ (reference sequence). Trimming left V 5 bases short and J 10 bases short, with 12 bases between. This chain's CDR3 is CASSAGTSEQFF. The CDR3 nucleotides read TGTGCCAGCAGCGCCGGGACTTCAGAGCAGTTCTTC. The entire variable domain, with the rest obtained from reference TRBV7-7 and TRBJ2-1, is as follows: GAGVSQSPRYKVTKRGQDVTLRCDPISSHATLYWYQQALGQGPEFLTYFNYEAQPDKSGLPSDRFSAERPEGSISTLTIQRTEQRDSAMYRCASSAGTSEQFFGPGTRLTVL.

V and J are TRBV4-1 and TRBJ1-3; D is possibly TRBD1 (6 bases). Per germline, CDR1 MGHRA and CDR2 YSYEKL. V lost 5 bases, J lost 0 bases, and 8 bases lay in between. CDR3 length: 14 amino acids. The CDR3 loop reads CASSDRSSGNTIYF. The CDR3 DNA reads TGCGCCAGCAGCGACAGGTCCTCTGGAAACACCATATATTTT.

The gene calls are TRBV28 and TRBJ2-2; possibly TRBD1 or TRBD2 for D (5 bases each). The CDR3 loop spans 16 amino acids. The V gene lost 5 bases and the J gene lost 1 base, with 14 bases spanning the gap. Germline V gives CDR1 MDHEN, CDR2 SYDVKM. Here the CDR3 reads CASSTPGRLNTGELFF. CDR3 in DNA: TGTGCCAGCAGTACTCCGGGACGGTTGAACACCGGGGAGCTGTTTTTT.

DNA of the CDR3: TGTGCCAGCAGCATCCGAGTGGGGGTTGAGAATGAAGCTTTCTTT. It encodes CASSIRVGVENEAFF. V is TRBV7-2 and J is TRBJ1-1, with D possibly TRBD1 on 5 matching bases. Germline loops: CDR1 SGHTA, CDR2 FQGNSA. There are 15 residues in the CDR3. Trimming removed 5 bases from V and 7 bases from J, with 20 bases in between. Looking up the rest from reference TRBV7-2 and TRBJ1-1 gives the full variable domain: GAGVSQSPSNKVTEKGKDVELRCDPISGHTALYWYRQSLGQGLEFLIYFQGNSAPDKSGLPSDRFSAERTGGSVSTLTIQRTQQEDSAVYLCASSIRVGVENEAFFGQGTRLTVV.

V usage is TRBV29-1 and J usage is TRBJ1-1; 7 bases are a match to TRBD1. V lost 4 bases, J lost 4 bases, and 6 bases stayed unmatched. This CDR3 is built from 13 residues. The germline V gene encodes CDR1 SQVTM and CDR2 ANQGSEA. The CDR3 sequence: CSVVVAGGTEAFF. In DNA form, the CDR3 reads TGCAGCGTTGTAGTTGCAGGGGGCACTGAAGCTTTCTTT. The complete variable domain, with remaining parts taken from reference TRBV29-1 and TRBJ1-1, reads SAVISQKPSRDICQRGTSLTIQCQVDSQVTMMFWYRQQPGQSLTLIATANQGSEATYESGFVIDKFPISRPNLTFSTLTVSNMSPEDSSIYLCSVVVAGGTEAFFGQGTRLTVV.

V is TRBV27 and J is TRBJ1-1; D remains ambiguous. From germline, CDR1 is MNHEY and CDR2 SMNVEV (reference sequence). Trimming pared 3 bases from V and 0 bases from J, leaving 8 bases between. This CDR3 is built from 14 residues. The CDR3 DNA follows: TGTGCCAGCAGTTTGGGATCCATGAACACTGAAGCTTTCTTT. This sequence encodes CASSLGSMNTEAFF.

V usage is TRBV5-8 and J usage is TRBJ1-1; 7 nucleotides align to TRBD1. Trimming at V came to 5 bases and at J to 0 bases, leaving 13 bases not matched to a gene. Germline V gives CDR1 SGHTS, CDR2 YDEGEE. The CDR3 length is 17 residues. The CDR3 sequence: CASRGTEKTTMNTEAFF. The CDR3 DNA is TGTGCCAGCAGGGGGACAGAAAAAACTACTATGAACACTGAAGCTTTCTTT.

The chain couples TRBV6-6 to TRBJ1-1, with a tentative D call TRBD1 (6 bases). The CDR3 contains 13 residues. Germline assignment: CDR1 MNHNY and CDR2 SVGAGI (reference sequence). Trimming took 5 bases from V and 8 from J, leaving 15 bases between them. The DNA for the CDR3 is TGTGCCAGCAGTGCAATAAATCAGGGGGAAGCTTTCTTT. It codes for CASSAINQGEAFF.

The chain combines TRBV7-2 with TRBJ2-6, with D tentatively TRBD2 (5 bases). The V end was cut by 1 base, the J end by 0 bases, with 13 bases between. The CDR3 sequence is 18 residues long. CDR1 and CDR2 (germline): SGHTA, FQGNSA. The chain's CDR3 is CASSLVEGRVSGANVLTF. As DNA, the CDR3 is TGTGCCAGCAGCTTAGTCGAAGGGAGAGTCTCTGGGGCCAACGTCCTGACTTTC.

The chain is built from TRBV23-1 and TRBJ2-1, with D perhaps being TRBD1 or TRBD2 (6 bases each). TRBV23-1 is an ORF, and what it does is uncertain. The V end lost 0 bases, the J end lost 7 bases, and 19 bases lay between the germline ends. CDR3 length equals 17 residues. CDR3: CASSQSRSTGARNEQFF. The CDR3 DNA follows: TGCGCCAGCAGTCAATCTAGGAGCACGGGGGCGAGGAATGAGCAGTTCTTC.

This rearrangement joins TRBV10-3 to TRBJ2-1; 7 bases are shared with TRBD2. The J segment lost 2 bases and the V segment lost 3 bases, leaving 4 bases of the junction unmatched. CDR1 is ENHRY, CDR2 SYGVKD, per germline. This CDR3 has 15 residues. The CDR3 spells CAISDDSGPYNEQFF. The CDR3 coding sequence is TGTGCCATCAGTGATGATAGCGGGCCCTACAATGAGCAGTTCTTC.

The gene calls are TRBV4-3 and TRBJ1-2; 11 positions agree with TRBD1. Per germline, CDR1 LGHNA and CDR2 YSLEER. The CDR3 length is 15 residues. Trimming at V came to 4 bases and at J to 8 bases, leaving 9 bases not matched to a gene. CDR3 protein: CASSPGTGGSSGYTF. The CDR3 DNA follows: TGCGCCAGCAGCCCCGGGACAGGGGGATCTAGCGGCTACACCTTC.

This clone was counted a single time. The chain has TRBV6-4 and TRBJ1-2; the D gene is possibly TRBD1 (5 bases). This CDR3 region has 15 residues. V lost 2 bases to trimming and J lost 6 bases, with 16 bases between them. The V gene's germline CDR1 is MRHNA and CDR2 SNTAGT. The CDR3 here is CASSDILRGLDGYTF. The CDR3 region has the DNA TGTGCCAGCAGTGACATCCTGAGGGGCCTCGATGGCTACACCTTC.

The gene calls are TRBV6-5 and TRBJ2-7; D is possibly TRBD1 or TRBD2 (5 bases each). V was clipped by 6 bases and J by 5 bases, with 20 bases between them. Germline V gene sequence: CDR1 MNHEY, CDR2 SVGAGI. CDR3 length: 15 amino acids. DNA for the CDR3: TGTGCCAGCAGCTCACTTGGGACGAGACAGCACGAGCAGTACTTC. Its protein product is CASSSLGTRQHEQYF.

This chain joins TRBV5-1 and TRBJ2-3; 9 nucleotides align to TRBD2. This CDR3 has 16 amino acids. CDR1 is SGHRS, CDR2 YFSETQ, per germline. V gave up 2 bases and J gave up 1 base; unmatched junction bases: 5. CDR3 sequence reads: CASSFGERGGTDTQYF. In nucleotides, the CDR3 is TGCGCCAGCAGCTTTGGGGAGCGGGGGGGCACAGATACGCAGTATTTT.

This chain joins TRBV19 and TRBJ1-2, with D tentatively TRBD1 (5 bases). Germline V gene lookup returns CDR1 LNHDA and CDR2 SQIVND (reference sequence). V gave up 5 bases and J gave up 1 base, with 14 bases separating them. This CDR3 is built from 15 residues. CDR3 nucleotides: TGTGCCAGTAGTCCGGTGGCCCAGGGTAACTATGGCTACACCTTC. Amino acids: CASSPVAQGNYGYTF.

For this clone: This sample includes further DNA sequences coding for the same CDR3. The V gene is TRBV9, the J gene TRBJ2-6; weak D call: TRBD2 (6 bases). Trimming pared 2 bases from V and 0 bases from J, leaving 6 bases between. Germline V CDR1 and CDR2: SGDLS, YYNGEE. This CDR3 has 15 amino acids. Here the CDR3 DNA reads TGTGCCAGCAGCGTGGGGGGCTCTGGGGCCAACGTCCTGACTTTC. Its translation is CASSVGGSGANVLTF.

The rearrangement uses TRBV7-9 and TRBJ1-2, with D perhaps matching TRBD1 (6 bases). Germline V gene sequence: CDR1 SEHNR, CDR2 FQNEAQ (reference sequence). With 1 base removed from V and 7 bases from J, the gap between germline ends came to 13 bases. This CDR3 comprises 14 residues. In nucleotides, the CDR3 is TGTGCCAGCAGCTTAGAGTACAGGGAGCGTGGCTACACCTTC. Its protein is CASSLEYRERGYTF.

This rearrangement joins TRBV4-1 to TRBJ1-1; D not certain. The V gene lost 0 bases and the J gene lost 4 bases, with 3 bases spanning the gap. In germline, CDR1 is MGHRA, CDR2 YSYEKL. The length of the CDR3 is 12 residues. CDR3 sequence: CASSQDITEAFF. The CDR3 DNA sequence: TGCGCCAGCAGCCAAGATATCACTGAAGCTTTCTTT.

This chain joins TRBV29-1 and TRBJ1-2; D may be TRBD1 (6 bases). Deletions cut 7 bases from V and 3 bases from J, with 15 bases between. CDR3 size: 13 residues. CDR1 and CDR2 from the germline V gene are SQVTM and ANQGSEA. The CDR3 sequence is CSGGPGHHYGYTF. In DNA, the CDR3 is TGCAGCGGGGGGCCGGGACATCACTATGGCTACACCTTC.

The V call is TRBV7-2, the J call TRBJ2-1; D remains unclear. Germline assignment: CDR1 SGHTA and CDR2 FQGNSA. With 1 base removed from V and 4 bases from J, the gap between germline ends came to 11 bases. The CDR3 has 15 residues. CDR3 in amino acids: CASSLGGAVYNEQFF. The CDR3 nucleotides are TGTGCCAGCAGCTTAGGCGGTGCTGTGTACAATGAGCAGTTCTTC. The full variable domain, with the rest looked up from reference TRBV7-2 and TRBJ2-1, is GAGVSQSPSNKVTEKGKDVELRCDPISGHTALYWYRQSLGQGLEFLIYFQGNSAPDKSGLPSDRFSAERTGGSVSTLTIQRTQQEDSAVYLCASSLGGAVYNEQFFGPGTRLTVL.